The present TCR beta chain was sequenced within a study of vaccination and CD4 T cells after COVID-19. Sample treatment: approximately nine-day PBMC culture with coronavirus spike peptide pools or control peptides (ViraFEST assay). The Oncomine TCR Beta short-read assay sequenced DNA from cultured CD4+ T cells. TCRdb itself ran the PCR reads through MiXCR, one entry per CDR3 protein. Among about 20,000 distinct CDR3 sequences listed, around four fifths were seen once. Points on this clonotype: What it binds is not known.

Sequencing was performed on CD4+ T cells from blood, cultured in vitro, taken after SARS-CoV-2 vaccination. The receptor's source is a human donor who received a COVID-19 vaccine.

The CDR3 loop is CSAPRQGSYGYTF. CDR3 nucleotides: TGCAGTGCTCCACGACAGGGTTCCTATGGCTACACCTTC. The chain uses TRBV20-1 and TRBJ1-2; 7 bases line up with TRBD1. The CDR3 spans 13 residues. Per the germline V gene, CDR1 is DFQATT and CDR2 is SNEGSKA (reference sequence). Unmatched junction bases numbered 7, after V lost 5 bases and J lost 4 bases.